Described below is a single T cell receptor (beta chain) sequence and its context. Sequenced by immunoSEQ multiplex PCR; TCRdb stores in-frame clones only, minus some. The sample lists about 430,000 clones; 88% were seen once. CDR1 is MNHEY and CDR2 is SMNVEV in the germline V gene (reference sequence). CDR3 length: 15 residues. The V and J ends lost 3 bases and 2 bases, in that order; junction bases with no gene match: 7. Participants were aged about 18 to 90 years, lived in 24 US areas, and enrolled virtually. The data originate from a study of blood T cell repertoires in COVID-19. In the study overall: In each case, the material was cDNA or gDNA derived from T cells, B-cell-depleted T cells, or PBMCs.

Sequenced material: PBMCs or T cells enriched from blood (not recorded which). The sequence came from a woman under 30 who had been exposed to COVID-19. This chain links TRBV27 with TRBJ2-7; 7 bases map to TRBD2. In nucleotides, the CDR3 is TGTGCCAGCAGTTTTGGGGCGGGAGCGACCTACGAGCAGTACTTC. Translated: CASSFGAGATYEQYF.